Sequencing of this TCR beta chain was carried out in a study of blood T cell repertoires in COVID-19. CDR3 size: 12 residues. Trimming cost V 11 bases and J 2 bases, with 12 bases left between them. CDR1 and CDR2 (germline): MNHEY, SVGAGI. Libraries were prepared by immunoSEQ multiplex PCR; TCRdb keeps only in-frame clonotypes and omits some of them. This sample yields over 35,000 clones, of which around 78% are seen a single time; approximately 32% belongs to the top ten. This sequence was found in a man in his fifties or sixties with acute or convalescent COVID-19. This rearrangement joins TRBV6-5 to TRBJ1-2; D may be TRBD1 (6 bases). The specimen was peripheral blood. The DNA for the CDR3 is TGTGCCGGGGGAACAGGGAACTATGGCTACACCTTC. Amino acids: CAGGTGNYGYTF.